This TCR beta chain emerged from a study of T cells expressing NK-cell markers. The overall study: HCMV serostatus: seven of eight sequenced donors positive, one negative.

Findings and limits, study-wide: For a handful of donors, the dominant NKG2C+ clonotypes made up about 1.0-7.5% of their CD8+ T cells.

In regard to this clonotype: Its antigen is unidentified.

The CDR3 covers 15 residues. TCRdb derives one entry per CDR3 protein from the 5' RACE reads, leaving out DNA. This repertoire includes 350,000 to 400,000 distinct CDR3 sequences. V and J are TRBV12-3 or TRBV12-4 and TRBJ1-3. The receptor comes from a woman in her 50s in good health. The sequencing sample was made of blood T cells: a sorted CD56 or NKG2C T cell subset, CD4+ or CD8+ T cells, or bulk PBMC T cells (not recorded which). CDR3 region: CASSLQTGSGNTIYF.